The source of this T cell receptor (beta chain) is a study of blood T cell repertoires in COVID-19. V was pared by 2 bases and J by 8 bases, with 10 bases of the junction left unmatched. The length of the CDR3 is 16 residues. The germline V gene encodes CDR1 KGHSH and CDR2 LQKENI. Sequencing used immunoSEQ multiplex PCR; TCRdb keeps in-frame clones, though not all of them. The sample shows around 190,000 clones, 86% of them seen only once. The source of this sequence is a man aged 65-85 years with active or convalescent COVID-19. Material: peripheral blood. The rearrangement links TRBV18 to TRBJ1-2; 11 bases align to TRBD1. CDR3 DNA sequence: TGTGCCAGCTCACCAGCTAAAGGACAGGGGGCAAACGGCTACACCTTC. Translating gives CASSPAKGQGANGYTF.